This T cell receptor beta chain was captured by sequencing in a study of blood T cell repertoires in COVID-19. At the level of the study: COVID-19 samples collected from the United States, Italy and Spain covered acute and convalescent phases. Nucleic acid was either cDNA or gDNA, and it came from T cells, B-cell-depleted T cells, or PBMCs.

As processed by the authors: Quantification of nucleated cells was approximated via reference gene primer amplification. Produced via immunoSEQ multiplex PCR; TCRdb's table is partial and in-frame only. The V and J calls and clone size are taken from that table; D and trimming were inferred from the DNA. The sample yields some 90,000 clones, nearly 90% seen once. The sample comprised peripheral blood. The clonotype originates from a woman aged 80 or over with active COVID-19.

The CDR3 bases are TGTGCCAGCATGGCGACAAGTACAGCAAGTTATGGCTACACCTTC. Translating it yields CASMATSTASYGYTF. This rearrangement joins TRBV6-5 to TRBJ1-2; D is unresolved. CDR3 length: 15 residues. The germline V gene has CDR1 MNHEY and CDR2 SVGAGI. Trimming shortened V by 7 bases and J by 5 bases, and 20 bases separated the two germline ends.